This T cell receptor beta chain was observed in a study of T cell changes during pregnancy in multiple sclerosis. Sequencing was performed with immunoSEQ multiplex PCR; in TCRdb, only in-frame clones are kept and a portion is missing. The sample holds 50,000 or so clones, roughly 89% seen once. The CDR3 covers 14 residues. CDR1 and CDR2 from the germline V gene are LNHDA and SQIVND (reference sequence). V was cut by 0 bases and J by 6 bases, with 11 bases left in between. This clone was counted once. The material sequenced was CD4+ T cells from peripheral blood mononuclear cells, taken after pregnancy. The chain employs TRBV19 and TRBJ1-2, with no clear D. The TCR comes from a female donor in good health, enrolled as a control in a pregnancy study. This chain's CDR3 is CASSIDTQVHGYTF. CDR3 sequence (DNA): TGTGCCAGTAGTATAGATACCCAGGTCCATGGCTACACCTTC.